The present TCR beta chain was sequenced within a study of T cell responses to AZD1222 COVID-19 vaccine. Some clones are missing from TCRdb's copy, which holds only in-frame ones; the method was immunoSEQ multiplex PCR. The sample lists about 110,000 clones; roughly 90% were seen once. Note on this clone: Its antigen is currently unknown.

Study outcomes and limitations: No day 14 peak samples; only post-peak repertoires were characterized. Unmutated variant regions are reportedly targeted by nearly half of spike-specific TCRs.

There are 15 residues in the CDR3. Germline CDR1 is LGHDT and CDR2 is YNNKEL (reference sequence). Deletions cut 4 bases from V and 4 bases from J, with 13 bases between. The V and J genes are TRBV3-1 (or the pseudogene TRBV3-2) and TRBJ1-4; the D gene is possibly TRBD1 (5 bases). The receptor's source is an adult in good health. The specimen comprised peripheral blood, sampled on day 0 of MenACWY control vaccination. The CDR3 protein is CASSRSGRFNEKLFF. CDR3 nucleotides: TGTGCCAGCAGCCGGTCGGGACGGTTTAATGAAAAACTGTTTTTT.